The 18 T cell receptor beta chains given below trace back to one sample, sequenced in a study of cytomegalovirus exposure and HLA in healthy donors. Assay: immunoSEQ multiplex PCR; the TCRdb copy retains only in-frame clones and omits some. Of 220,000 or so clones listed, approximately 88% are singletons. Sequencing was performed on PBMCs. The receptors were sampled from a woman in her 30s in good health and CMV-seropositive.

The chain links TRBV5-1 to TRBJ2-3; 8 positions agree with TRBD1. Germline V gives CDR1 SGHRS, CDR2 YFSETQ. The junction had 6 bases not matched to a gene; V was cut back by 3 bases and J by 3 bases. This CDR3 is 15 amino acids long. The chain's CDR3 is CASSWGTGDTDTQYF. The CDR3 bases are TGCGCCAGCAGCTGGGGGACAGGAGATACAGATACGCAGTATTTT.

The chain couples TRBV29-1 to TRBJ1-1; 7 nucleotides agree with TRBD1. Losses at the gene ends were 4 bases for V and 7 bases for J; bases not matched to a gene: 9. This CDR3 contains 13 residues. Germline CDR1 SQVTM, CDR2 ANQGSEA. The CDR3 DNA sequence: TGCAGCGTTGTTAAGGGGGCTCGGCGTGAAGCTTTCTTT. Its translation is CSVVKGARREAFF.

The chain recombines TRBV5-1 with TRBJ2-7; possibly TRBD1 or TRBD2 for D (5 bases each). In germline, CDR1 is SGHRS, CDR2 YFSETQ. CDR3 length equals 15 residues. Trimming pared 4 bases from V and 6 bases from J, leaving 20 bases between. The CDR3 reads CASSRTAGVGGEQYF. CDR3 DNA sequence: TGCGCCAGCAGCCGTACAGCTGGAGTTGGGGGCGAGCAGTACTTC. The whole variable domain, remainder taken from reference TRBV5-1 and TRBJ2-7, is KAGVTQTPRYLIKTRGQQVTLSCSPISGHRSVSWYQQTPGQGLQFLFEYFSETQRNKGNFPGRFSGRQFSNSRSEMNVSTLELGDSALYLCASSRTAGVGGEQYFGPGTRLTVT.

This clone was found a few times. Other nucleotide sequences in the sample specify the same CDR3. The chain employs TRBV30 and TRBJ1-2, with D perhaps TRBD1 (6 bases). The CDR3 is made up of 12 amino acids. Trimming shortened V by 0 bases and J by 4 bases, and 6 bases separated the two germline ends. The germline gives CDR1 GTSNPN, CDR2 SVGIG (reference sequence). CDR3 amino acids: CAWSVQGYGYTF. As DNA, the CDR3 is TGTGCCTGGAGTGTACAGGGCTATGGCTACACCTTC.

The genes are TRBV30 and TRBJ2-7; 8 bases map to TRBD2. The CDR3 runs 15 residues. The V segment lost 0 bases and the J segment 8 bases; nucleotides outside the gene matches: 12. The germline gives CDR1 GTSNPN, CDR2 SVGIG (reference sequence). CDR3 DNA: TGTGCCTGGAGTGTAAGGGAGCGGGAGACTAACAAGCAGTACTTC. This codes for CAWSVRERETNKQYF.

The chain employs TRBV19 and TRBJ2-7; 8 bases line up with TRBD1. V was clipped by 8 bases and J by 3 bases; unmatched bases: 0. Germline V CDR1 and CDR2: LNHDA, SQIVND (reference sequence). The CDR3 sequence is 11 residues long. This CDR3 is CASGQGYEQYF. The CDR3 nucleotides are TGTGCCAGTGGACAGGGCTACGAGCAGTACTTC.

This clone was counted a few times. The chain couples TRBV10-3 to TRBJ2-7, with D maybe TRBD2 (5 bases). This CDR3 contains 15 residues. The V end lost 1 base, the J end lost 1 base, and 11 bases lay between the germline ends. CDR1 is ENHRY, CDR2 SYGVKD, per germline. This CDR3 is CAISELRGISYEQYF. CDR3 nucleotide sequence: TGTGCCATCAGTGAGTTGAGAGGGATATCCTACGAGCAGTACTTC.

The chain is built from TRBV5-4 and TRBJ2-3, with TRBD2 matching over 9 bases. This CDR3 spans 16 amino acids. J was trimmed by 5 bases and V by 4 bases; bases with no gene match: 11. CDR1 and CDR2 from the germline V gene are SGHNT and YYREEE (reference sequence). The DNA of the CDR3 is TGTGCCAGCAGCCCGTGGGGCGGGAGGGCCGGAGATACGCAGTATTTT. Amino acid sequence: CASSPWGGRAGDTQYF.

The J gene is TRBJ2-6, the V gene TRBV30; D uncertain. Germline V gene data show CDR1 as GTSNPN and CDR2 as SVGIG (reference sequence). Trimming took off 2 bases at V and 0 bases at J, with 8 bases between the two ends. The CDR3 covers 15 residues. The CDR3 is CAWSHTHSGANVLTF. The DNA of the CDR3 is TGTGCCTGGAGTCACACACACTCTGGGGCCAACGTCCTGACTTTC.

Notes on this clone: No DNA is shown, since the ends of the CDR3 on it are uncertain; the CDR3 is the one TCRdb lists. The rearrangement joins TRBV21-1 to TRBJ2-7; no check of the table's D call, TRBD1, against the DNA was made. TRBV21-1 is a known pseudogene. The CDR3 is 16 amino acids in total, end residues counted. The CDR3 sequence is CASSKWGQGARYEQYF.

The chain is built from TRBV13 and TRBJ2-1; 14 bases are shared with TRBD2. The CDR3 consists of 17 residues. Germline assignment: CDR1 PRHDT and CDR2 FYEKMQ (reference sequence). Trimming removed 3 bases from V and 10 bases from J; junction bases left unmatched: 11. CDR3 amino acids: CASSLTQTSGRAEEQFF. The DNA of the CDR3 is TGTGCCAGCAGCTTGACCCAGACTAGCGGGAGGGCGGAGGAGCAGTTCTTC.

The chain combines TRBV27 with TRBJ1-2, with TRBD1 as a possible D gene (6 bases). Germline V gene lookup returns CDR1 MNHEY and CDR2 SMNVEV (reference sequence). Deletions cut 6 bases from V and 0 bases from J, with 8 bases between. The CDR3 contains 13 residues. In DNA form, the CDR3 reads TGTGCCAGCAGCAGGGGCCCTAACTATGGCTACACCTTC. It yields the protein CASSRGPNYGYTF.

There are a few counts of this clone. The chain couples TRBV6-1 to TRBJ2-7; D is perhaps TRBD2 (6 bases). CDR1 is MNHNS and CDR2 is SASEGT in the germline V gene. The CDR3 consists of 14 residues. V was trimmed by 3 bases and J by 7 bases, leaving 16 bases between them. Here the CDR3 reads CASSDRGGSEEQYF. Here the CDR3 DNA reads TGTGCCAGCAGTGATCGAGGAGGGTCGGAGGAGCAGTACTTC.

This clone was seen just once. The gene calls are TRBV19 and TRBJ1-2, with D possibly matching TRBD1 (5 bases). V lost 7 bases and J 1 base, leaving 10 bases between the germline ends. The CDR3 spans 13 residues. Looked up from germline, CDR1 is LNHDA and CDR2 is SQIVND (reference sequence). CDR3 in DNA: TGTGCCAGTATTAGGGGAGATAACTATGGCTACACCTTC. This gives the protein CASIRGDNYGYTF.

This sequence joins TRBV30 and TRBJ1-5; D is possibly TRBD1 (5 bases). The CDR3 has 13 residues. Between the trimmed V and J ends, which lost 0 bases and 6 bases, there was a span of 9 bases. Per germline, CDR1 GTSNPN and CDR2 SVGIG (reference sequence). CDR3 bases: TGTGCCTGGAGTGTTACAGGTGGTCAGCCCCAGCATTTT. It encodes CAWSVTGGQPQHF.

The chain links TRBV10-1 to TRBJ2-7, with a weak D call TRBD1 (5 bases). V dropped 0 bases and J dropped 3 bases, with 6 bases sitting between them. CDR1 and CDR2 (germline): WNHNN, SYGVQD (reference sequence). This CDR3 has 13 residues. This chain's CDR3 is CASSESTDYEQYF. In nucleotides, the CDR3 is TGCGCCAGCAGTGAGTCGACAGACTACGAGCAGTACTTC.

This chain joins TRBV29-1 and TRBJ1-2; D call uncertain. This CDR3 is 11 amino acids long. V lost 2 bases to trimming and J lost 8 bases, with 9 bases between them. Germline V gives CDR1 SQVTM, CDR2 ANQGSEA. The CDR3 reads CSVESRRGYTF. As DNA, the CDR3 is TGCAGCGTTGAAAGCCGGAGGGGCTACACCTTC.

The chain couples TRBV10-3 to TRBJ2-3; 7 positions agree with TRBD2. The CDR3 length is 16 residues. The trim removed 3 bases at V and 0 bases at J, leaving 6 bases unmatched. Looked up from germline, CDR1 is ENHRY and CDR2 is SYGVKD. Here the CDR3 reads CAISDLAELSTDTQYF. The CDR3 DNA reads TGTGCCATCAGTGACCTAGCGGAGCTAAGCACAGATACGCAGTATTTT.